These 25 T cell receptor beta chains share one sample of origin, sequenced in a study of T cells in Graves' hyperthyroidism and ophthalmopathy. Researchers took RNA transcripts and amplified the TCR beta CDR3 regions from them. HTBI primers were the set used in a first-round RT-PCR of the TCR CDR3. TCRdb re-analysed the multiplex PCR reads in MiXCR, keeping a single row per CDR3 protein. Found here are approximately 530,000 distinct CDR3 sequences, 15% to 20% of them singletons; the top ten hold 47%. The sample taken for sequencing was blood. The receptor source for this set is a man between 40 and 49 years old with Graves' ophthalmopathy.

This clonotype showed up many times. The V gene is TRBV5-1, the J gene TRBJ2-3, with 9 nucleotides matching TRBD2. The CDR3 contains 14 residues. Germline V gene lookup returns CDR1 SGHRS and CDR2 YFSETQ. Trimming at V came to 0 bases and at J to 5 bases, leaving 1 base not matched to a gene. The CDR3 loop is CASSLGTSEDTQYF. CDR3 coding DNA: TGCGCCAGCAGCTTGGGGACTAGCGAAGATACGCAGTATTTT. The full variable domain, completed using reference TRBV5-1 and TRBJ2-3, is KAGVTQTPRYLIKTRGQQVTLSCSPISGHRSVSWYQQTPGQGLQFLFEYFSETQRNKGNFPGRFSGRQFSNSRSEMNVSTLELGDSALYLCASSLGTSEDTQYFGPGTRLTVL.

This chain's CDR3 is CASSYLIQGKIGAFF. The CDR3 DNA sequence: TGTGCCAGCAGTTACTTGATCCAGGGTAAGATTGGGGCTTTCTTT. The chain employs TRBV2 and TRBJ1-1; D possibly corresponds to TRBD1 (5 bases). The length of the CDR3 is 15 residues. The V gene's germline CDR1 is SNHLY and CDR2 FYNNEI. The V end was cut by 5 bases, the J end by 11 bases, with 24 bases between.

This clonotype was seen repeatedly, ten times or more. The chain recombines TRBV5-1 with TRBJ2-1; 8 bases fit TRBD2. The ends lost 4 bases at V and 7 bases at J; junction bases unmatched: 13. The CDR3 length is 16 residues. Per germline, CDR1 SGHRS and CDR2 YFSETQ. CDR3 DNA sequence: TGCGCCAGCAGCCCCTCCGGAGCGGGAGTTGGTAATGAGCAGTTCTTC. Protein: CASSPSGAGVGNEQFF.

V usage is TRBV6-2 or TRBV6-3 and J usage is TRBJ2-1, with 13 bases matching TRBD2. From germline, CDR1 is MNHEY and CDR2 SVGEGT. With 2 bases clipped from V and 5 bases from J, the junction kept 6 bases outside the gene matches. The CDR3 spans 17 residues. The CDR3 DNA is TGTGCCAGCAGTTACCGACTGACTAGCGGGAGGAACAATGAGCAGTTCTTC. Encoded protein: CASSYRLTSGRNNEQFF.

This clonotype came up a few times. The chain couples TRBV7-8 to TRBJ2-4; D ambiguous. The ends were cut back, 10 bases at V and 3 bases at J, with 10 bases in the middle. From germline, CDR1 is SGHVS and CDR2 FQNEAQ. The CDR3 loop spans 12 amino acids. DNA for the CDR3: TGTGCCACCCTTGGGAACAAAAACATTCAGTACTTC. As protein: CATLGNKNIQYF.

There are a few counts of this clonotype. The chain carries TRBV29-1 and TRBJ2-3; 7 bases match TRBD2. The CDR3 is 19 amino acids. Per germline, CDR1 SQVTM and CDR2 ANQGSEA. The V segment lost 0 bases and the J segment 4 bases; nucleotides outside the gene matches: 19. Here the CDR3 reads CSVEEPFLPSGDLADTQYF. DNA for the CDR3: TGCAGCGTTGAAGAGCCCTTTCTACCTAGCGGCGATCTGGCAGATACGCAGTATTTT.

This clonotype was counted ten times or more. This chain joins TRBV20-1 and TRBJ2-5; D unclear. V lost 5 bases to trimming and J lost 5 bases, with 15 bases between them. The germline V gene has CDR1 DFQATT and CDR2 SNEGSKA (reference sequence). The CDR3 extends over 13 amino acids. DNA of the CDR3: TGCAGTGCTTCCCCGGACCCGGCGGAGACCCAGTACTTC. This gives the protein CSASPDPAETQYF.

This clonotype was observed a handful of times. This sequence joins TRBV7-9 and TRBJ2-4, with 9 nucleotides matching TRBD2. This CDR3 comprises 17 residues. J gave up 3 bases and V 5 bases, and 11 bases lay outside the gene matches. Germline assignment: CDR1 SEHNR and CDR2 FQNEAQ (reference sequence). CDR3 in DNA: TGTGCCAGCAGCGACAGAGCGGGGGGCGTCGGCAAAAACATTCAGTACTTC. It specifies CASSDRAGGVGKNIQYF.

This clonotype has just a few counts. The CDR3, as DNA: TGTGCCAGCAGCGTTTCGACTAGCGGGATCAACACCGGGGAGCTGTTTTTT. Its translation: CASSVSTSGINTGELFF. This sequence joins TRBV9 and TRBJ2-2, with TRBD2 matching over 11 bases. With 2 bases clipped from V and 2 bases from J, the junction kept 5 bases outside the gene matches. Germline CDR1 reads SGDLS; CDR2 reads YYNGEE. This CDR3 has 17 amino acids.

This sequence joins TRBV6-2 or TRBV6-3 and TRBJ2-1; 12 bases align to TRBD2. Germline loops: CDR1 MNHEY, CDR2 SVGEGT. The CDR3 sequence is 15 residues long. The V segment lost 1 base and the J segment 7 bases; nucleotides outside the gene matches: 2. Here the CDR3 reads CASSYLTSGSNEQFF. The CDR3 DNA reads as TGTGCCAGCAGTTACTTGACTAGCGGGAGTAATGAGCAGTTCTTC.

This clonotype was detected a few times. The chain combines TRBV5-1 with TRBJ1-4; D is possibly TRBD1 (5 bases). CDR3 length equals 15 residues. V was cut by 0 bases and J by 7 bases, with 13 bases left in between. CDR1 and CDR2 (germline): SGHRS, YFSETQ. Here the CDR3 reads CASSLGPGQGEKLFF. The DNA of the CDR3 is TGCGCCAGCAGCTTGGGGCCGGGTCAGGGTGAAAAACTGTTTTTT. The complete variable domain, with remaining parts taken from reference TRBV5-1 and TRBJ1-4, reads KAGVTQTPRYLIKTRGQQVTLSCSPISGHRSVSWYQQTPGQGLQFLFEYFSETQRNKGNFPGRFSGRQFSNSRSEMNVSTLELGDSALYLCASSLGPGQGEKLFFGSGTQLSVL.

As concerns this clonotype: Since a much larger clone is just one base distant, this may be a read error. The rearrangement joins TRBV7-2 to TRBJ2-3; D is uncertain. CDR1 is SGHTA, CDR2 FQGNSA, per germline. The CDR3 has 12 residues. V lost 7 bases to trimming and J lost 6 bases, with 11 bases between them. The CDR3 nucleotides are TGTGCCAGCACCCCCGACGGGGATACGCAGTATTTT. Translating gives CASTPDGDTQYF.

This clonotype was found a few times. This rearrangement joins TRBV7-2 to TRBJ2-3; TRBD2 agrees at 16 bases. V shed 3 bases and J 4 bases; nucleotides not matched to a gene: 7. Germline assignment: CDR1 SGHTA and CDR2 FQGNSA. CDR3 length: 18 residues. Here the CDR3 reads CASSLGLAGGFGADTQYF. CDR3 nucleotides: TGTGCCAGCAGCTTGGGACTAGCGGGGGGGTTCGGGGCAGATACGCAGTATTTT. The whole variable domain, filled in from reference TRBV7-2 and TRBJ2-3, reads GAGVSQSPSNKVTEKGKDVELRCDPISGHTALYWYRQSLGQGLEFLIYFQGNSAPDKSGLPSDRFSAERTGGSVSTLTIQRTQQEDSAVYLCASSLGLAGGFGADTQYFGPGTRLTVL.

This clonotype was recorded at least ten times. The chain combines TRBV12-3 or TRBV12-4 with TRBJ2-7; D is possibly TRBD2 (6 bases). The CDR3 loop spans 15 amino acids. V lost 6 bases and J 4 bases, leaving 19 bases between the germline ends. The CDR3 sequence is CASSQSVGGSYEQYF. CDR3 DNA sequence: TGTGCCAGCAGCCAAAGCGTGGGGGGATCGTACGAGCAGTACTTC.

This chain joins TRBV20-1 and TRBJ2-7; the D gene could be TRBD1 or TRBD2 (5 bases each). CDR1 is DFQATT and CDR2 is SNEGSKA in the germline V gene (reference sequence). Trimming removed 8 bases at V and 5 bases at J, with 13 bases between. This CDR3 comprises 11 residues. The CDR3 spells CSPRGVHEQYF. For the CDR3, the DNA is TGCAGTCCTCGGGGCGTCCACGAGCAGTACTTC.

The genes are TRBV13 and TRBJ2-7; 10 bases fit TRBD1. The CDR3 length is 16 residues. V was pared by 4 bases and J by 5 bases, with 11 bases of the junction left unmatched. CDR1 PRHDT and CDR2 FYEKMQ come from the germline V gene (reference sequence). CDR3 in amino acids: CASSSPGQGYGDEQYF. The CDR3 bases are TGTGCCAGCAGCTCCCCGGGACAGGGGTACGGCGACGAGCAGTACTTC. The whole variable domain, filled in from reference TRBV13 and TRBJ2-7, reads AAGVIQSPRHLIKEKRETATLKCYPIPRHDTVYWYQQGPGQDPQFLISFYEKMQSDKGSIPDRFSAQQFSDYHSELNMSSLELGDSALYFCASSSPGQGYGDEQYFGPGTRLTVT.

The chain couples TRBV9 to TRBJ2-1; 13 nucleotides line up with TRBD2. V lost 7 bases, J lost 0 bases, and 10 bases stayed unmatched. CDR1 and CDR2 from the germline V gene are SGDLS and YYNGEE. This CDR3 has 18 amino acids. The CDR3 spells CASDSGTSGASSYNEQFF. CDR3 nucleotides: TGTGCCAGCGATTCCGGGACTAGCGGGGCCAGCTCCTACAATGAGCAGTTCTTC. Full variable domain (remainder filled in from reference TRBV9 and TRBJ2-1): DSGVTQTPKHLITATGQRVTLRCSPRSGDLSVYWYQQSLDQGLQFLIQYYNGEERAKGNILERFSAQQFPDLHSELNLSSLELGDSALYFCASDSGTSGASSYNEQFFGPGTRLTVL.

In its sample, this clonotype was seen many times. The V and J genes are TRBV30 and TRBJ1-1, with TRBD1 as a possible D gene (6 bases). The germline V and J ends were trimmed by 5 bases and 0 bases, with 10 bases remaining between them. The CDR3 is 13 residues long. The germline V gene has CDR1 GTSNPN and CDR2 SVGIG (reference sequence). CDR3 sequence (DNA): TGTGCCTGGGCCAGGGGCCTGAACACTGAAGCTTTCTTT. This codes for CAWARGLNTEAFF. The full variable domain, completed using reference TRBV30 and TRBJ1-1, is SQTIHQWPATLVQPVGSPLSLECTVEGTSNPNLYWYRQAAGRGLQLLFYSVGIGQISSEVPQNLSASRPQDRQFILSSKKLLLSDSGFYLCAWARGLNTEAFFGQGTRLTVV.

This clonotype was recorded at least ten times. The chain couples TRBV6-2 or TRBV6-3 to TRBJ2-7, with TRBD2 matching over 13 bases. Germline loops: CDR1 MNHEY, CDR2 SVGEGT. The CDR3 has 15 residues. V dropped 6 bases and J dropped 2; count of bases not matched to a gene: 4. In DNA, the CDR3 is TGTGCCAGCAGGGGACTAGCGGGATCAACCTACGAGCAGTACTTC. This sequence encodes CASRGLAGSTYEQYF.

Ten or more counts support this clonotype. This chain joins TRBV28 and TRBJ1-2, with D perhaps matching TRBD1 (5 bases). The CDR3 has 11 amino acids. The germline V and J ends were trimmed by 8 bases and 3 bases, with 7 bases remaining between them. The germline V gene has CDR1 MDHEN and CDR2 SYDVKM. The CDR3 DNA is TGTGCCAGCTTACAGGACTATGGCTACACCTTC. Translated: CASLQDYGYTF.

This clonotype was seen repeatedly, ten times or more. The chain recombines TRBV12-3 or TRBV12-4 with TRBJ1-4, with 7 nucleotides matching TRBD1. V gave up 6 bases and J gave up 5 bases; unmatched junction bases: 12. The CDR3 runs 16 residues. In nucleotides, the CDR3 is TGTGCCAGCAGCCGGAGGGCGTTCAGGGGGAATGAAAAACTGTTTTTT. The encoded protein is CASSRRAFRGNEKLFF.

The chain uses TRBV20-1 and TRBJ1-5; a possible D gene is TRBD1 (6 bases). Trimming removed 6 bases from V and 4 bases from J, with 16 bases in between. This CDR3 is built from 14 residues. The germline gives CDR1 DFQATT, CDR2 SNEGSKA (reference sequence). The DNA of the CDR3 is TGCAGTGCCCTACACGGACAGTTTAATCAGCCCCAGCATTTT. Its translation: CSALHGQFNQPQHF.

The table lists this clonotype with many counts. The chain combines TRBV7-9 with TRBJ2-2, with TRBD2 as a possible D gene (5 bases). The CDR3 totals 15 residues. Germline V lookup: CDR1 SEHNR, CDR2 FQNEAQ (reference sequence). The V gene lost 1 base and the J gene lost 2 bases, with 8 bases spanning the gap. The CDR3 here is CASSLEAGNTGELFF. Written as DNA, the CDR3 is TGTGCCAGCAGCTTAGAGGCGGGCAACACCGGGGAGCTGTTTTTT. The entire variable domain, with the rest obtained from reference TRBV7-9 and TRBJ2-2, is as follows: DTGVSQNPRHKITKRGQNVTFRCDPISEHNRLYWYRQTLGQGPEFLTYFQNEAQLEKSRLLSDRFSAERPKGSFSTLEIQRTEQGDSAMYLCASSLEAGNTGELFFGEGSRLTVL.

The chain has TRBV11-3 and TRBJ2-2, with 8 bases matching TRBD1. Looked up from germline, CDR1 is SGHNT and CDR2 is YENEEA. Unmatched junction bases numbered 12, after V lost 5 bases and J lost 7 bases. The CDR3 runs 16 residues. The DNA of the CDR3 is TGTGCCAGCAGCCCAGCCCGGACAGGGATTGGCGGGGAGCTGTTTTTT. The encoded protein is CASSPARTGIGGELFF.

This clonotype was picked up many times. The gene calls are TRBV28 and TRBJ1-6, with TRBD1 identical over 7 bases. Unmatched junction bases numbered 15, after V lost 2 bases and J lost 8 bases. The CDR3 is made up of 18 amino acids. The germline V gene has CDR1 MDHEN and CDR2 SYDVKM. CDR3 DNA: TGTGCCAGCAGTTTAATTGGACAGGACCTCCCGGGGGATTCACCCCTCCACTTT. Translating it yields CASSLIGQDLPGDSPLHF.